The clone carrying this T cell receptor beta chain appeared a few times. What it binds is unknown. This specimen comes from a study of cytotoxic CD8 clonotypes in ibrutinib-treated CLL. General study findings and limits: Stable or contracted on treatment, public clonotypes were also uncommon.

TCRdb's table, derived via immunoSEQ multiplex PCR, lists solely in-frame clones and lacks some. The sample includes fewer than 300,000 clones, 60% to 80% seen only once; the top ten take around 5.3%. Trimming took off 7 bases at V and 2 bases at J, with 15 bases between the two ends. Germline V gene data show CDR1 as SGHVS and CDR2 as FQNEAQ. This CDR3 spans 15 amino acids. The V gene is TRBV7-8, the J gene TRBJ2-1, with D perhaps TRBD1 or TRBD2 (5 bases each). The source is a human donor with chronic lymphocytic leukemia. Sequencing used PBMCs, obtained at disease progression, from a patient treated with ibrutinib. The CDR3 bases are TGTGCCAGCAAGCCGGGACGTGGCACCTACAATGAGCAGTTCTTC. It is translated as CASKPGRGTYNEQFF.